This T cell receptor (beta chain) was observed in a study of PD-1 and CTLA-4 blockade in melanoma. Sequencing was performed with immunoSEQ multiplex PCR; in TCRdb, only in-frame clones are kept and a portion is missing. This sample has tens of thousands of clones, with about nine tenths found just once. The sample in question was CD8+ T cells from peripheral blood, obtained from a patient given anti-PD-1 treatment. This sequence was found in a human donor with melanoma.

CDR3: CASSWGSPNEQFF. The CDR3 coding sequence is TGTGCCAGCAGTTGGGGGAGTCCCAATGAGCAGTTCTTC. This chain links TRBV28 with TRBJ2-1; D could derive from TRBD1 or TRBD2 (5 bases each). The V end was cut by 4 bases, the J end by 6 bases, with 10 bases between. CDR1 is MDHEN, CDR2 SYDVKM, per germline. This CDR3 region has 13 residues.